These 5 T cell receptor beta chains originate from one sample sequenced in a study of CD8+CD57+ T cells in acquired aplastic anemia. For CDR3 and TCR beta VDJ profiling, genomic DNA was the template used. Via MiXCR, TCRdb re-called the reads, giving one row per CDR3 protein. The sample gives some 190,000 distinct CDR3 sequences, 50% to 55% of which show up once; approximately 16% is in the top ten. The sequenced material came from sorted CD4+, CD8+, or CD8+CD57+ T cells (not recorded which) from PBMCs. These receptors were obtained from a human donor in good health, serving as a control.

The chain recombines TRBV24-1 with TRBJ1-6; tentatively, D is TRBD1 (5 bases). V was cut by 9 bases and J by 4 bases, with 12 bases left in between. The CDR3 runs 14 residues. Germline CDR1 reads KGHDR; CDR2 reads SFDVKD. The CDR3 spells CATPCREYNSPLHF. The DNA of the CDR3 is TGTGCCACCCCCTGCAGGGAGTATAATTCACCCCTCCACTTT.

Notes on this clonotype: A much larger clone lies one base from this, so it may be a read error. The chain links TRBV2 to TRBJ1-6, with a possible D match to TRBD1 (6 bases). Germline CDR1 is SNHLY and CDR2 is FYNNEI. The CDR3 has 15 amino acids. The CDR3 is CASSPAGAGSSSLHF. CDR3 DNA: TGTGCCAGCAGTCCCGCAGGGGCTGGAAGTTCATCCCTCCACTTT.

This clonotype was picked up one time. CDR3 sequence reads: CASSSSGGQPDNEKLFF. The CDR3 nucleotides read TGCGCCAGCAGCTCGTCGGGGGGACAGCCAGATAATGAAAAACTGTTTTTT. The chain links TRBV5-1 to TRBJ1-4, with 7 bases matching TRBD1. The CDR3 has 17 amino acids. Germline assignment: CDR1 SGHRS and CDR2 YFSETQ. Losses at the gene ends were 3 bases for V and 4 bases for J; bases not matched to a gene: 12.

This clonotype occurred many times. The chain is built from TRBV4-3 and TRBJ2-7; no firm D call. The CDR3 length is 15 residues. V was shortened by 0 bases and J by 7 bases, with 16 bases between the two germline ends. The germline V gene encodes CDR1 LGHNA and CDR2 YSLEER. The CDR3 nucleotides are TGCGCCAGCAGCCAAGATTTCGACTCCCGTGAGGAGCAGTACTTC. It specifies CASSQDFDSREEQYF.

This clonotype was seen just once. The J gene is TRBJ1-3, the V gene TRBV29-1; maybe TRBD1 (5 bases). CDR1 is SQVTM and CDR2 is ANQGSEA in the germline V gene. The CDR3 contains 14 residues. The V end lost 1 base, the J end lost 4 bases, and 11 bases lay between the germline ends. The CDR3 nucleotides are TGCAGCGTTGAAGTAGTGGACACCGGAAACACCATATATTTT. This encodes CSVEVVDTGNTIYF.